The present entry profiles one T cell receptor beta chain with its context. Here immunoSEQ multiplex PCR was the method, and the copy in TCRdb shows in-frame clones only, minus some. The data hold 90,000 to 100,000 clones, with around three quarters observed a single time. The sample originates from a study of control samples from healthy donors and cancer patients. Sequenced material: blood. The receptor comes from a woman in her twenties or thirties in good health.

The CDR3 protein is CASSSAGLSYGYTF. For the CDR3, the DNA is TGTGCCAGCAGCTCAGCAGGGTTGAGCTATGGCTACACCTTC. V and J are TRBV11-2 and TRBJ1-2; the D gene is possibly TRBD1 (5 bases). The CDR3 loop spans 14 amino acids. V shed 4 bases and J shed 4 bases, with 13 bases lying between them. Germline CDR1 and CDR2: SGHAT and FQNNGV. Filled out from reference TRBV11-2 and TRBJ1-2, the complete variable domain reads EAGVAQSPRYKIIEKRQSVAFWCNPISGHATLYWYQQILGQGPKLLIQFQNNGVVDDSQLPKDRFSAERLKGVDSTLKIQPAKLEDSAVYLCASSSAGLSYGYTFGSGTRLTVV.